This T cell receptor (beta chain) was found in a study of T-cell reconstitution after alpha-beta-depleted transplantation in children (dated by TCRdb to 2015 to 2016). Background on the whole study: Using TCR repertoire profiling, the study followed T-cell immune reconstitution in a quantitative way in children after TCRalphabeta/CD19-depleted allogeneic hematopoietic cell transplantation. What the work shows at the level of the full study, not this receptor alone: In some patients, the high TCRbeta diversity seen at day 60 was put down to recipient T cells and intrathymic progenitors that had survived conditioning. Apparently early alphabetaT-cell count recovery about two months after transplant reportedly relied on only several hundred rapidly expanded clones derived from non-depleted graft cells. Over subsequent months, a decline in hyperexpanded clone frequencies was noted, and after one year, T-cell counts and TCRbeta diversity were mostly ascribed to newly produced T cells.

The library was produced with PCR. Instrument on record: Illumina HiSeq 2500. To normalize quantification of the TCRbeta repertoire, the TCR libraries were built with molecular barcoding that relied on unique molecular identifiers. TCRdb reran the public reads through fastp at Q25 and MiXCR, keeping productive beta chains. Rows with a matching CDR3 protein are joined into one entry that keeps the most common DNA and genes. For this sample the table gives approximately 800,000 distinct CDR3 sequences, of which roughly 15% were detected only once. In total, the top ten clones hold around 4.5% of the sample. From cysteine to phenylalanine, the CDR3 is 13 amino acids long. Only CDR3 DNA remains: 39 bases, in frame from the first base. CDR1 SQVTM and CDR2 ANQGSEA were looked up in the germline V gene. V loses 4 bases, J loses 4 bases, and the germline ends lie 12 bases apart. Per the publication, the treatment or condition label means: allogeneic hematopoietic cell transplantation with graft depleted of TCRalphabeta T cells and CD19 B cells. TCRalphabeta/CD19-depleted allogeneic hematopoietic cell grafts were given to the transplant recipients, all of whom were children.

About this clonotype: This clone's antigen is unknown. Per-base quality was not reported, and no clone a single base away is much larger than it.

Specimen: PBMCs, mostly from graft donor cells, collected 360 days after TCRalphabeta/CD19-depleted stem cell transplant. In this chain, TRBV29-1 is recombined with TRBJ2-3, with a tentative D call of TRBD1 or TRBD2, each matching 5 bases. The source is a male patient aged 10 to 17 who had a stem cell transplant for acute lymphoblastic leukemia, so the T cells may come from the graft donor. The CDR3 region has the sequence CSVGGVRADTQYF. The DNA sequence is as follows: TGCAGCGTTGGAGGGGTTCGGGCAGATACGCAGTATTTT.